A selection of T cell receptor beta chains follows, all from one sample in a study of T cell repertoires in cytomegalovirus infection. MiXCR, applied by TCRdb to the reads, yields one record per CDR3 protein. This sample yields 200,000 to 300,000 distinct CDR3 sequences, of which approximately 15% are seen a single time; around 9% belongs to the top ten. Sequences were obtained from PBMCs. Receptors were obtained from a human donor in good health (CMV status not recorded). Some clones in this sample may be carry-over from other donors' samples. Both conserved end residues are part of each CDR3. Each record gives: V gene, J gene, CDR3 protein.

V gene: TRBV28; J gene: TRBJ2-3; CDR3 protein: CASSFSGRLADTQYF
V gene: TRBV14; J gene: TRBJ2-1; CDR3 protein: CASSPLGHNEQFF
V gene: TRBV6-4; J gene: TRBJ2-6; CDR3 protein: CASRAEGSGANVLTF
V gene: TRBV27; J gene: TRBJ2-7; CDR3 protein: CASSSTKAGGGYEQYF
V gene: TRBV18; J gene: TRBJ2-1; CDR3 protein: CASSPPALTREGEQFF
V gene: TRBV10-3; J gene: TRBJ1-6; CDR3 protein: CAISESGTDNSPLHF
V gene: TRBV11-2; J gene: TRBJ1-1; CDR3 protein: CASSRREMNTEAFF
V gene: TRBV6-6; J gene: TRBJ1-6; CDR3 protein: CASSYEQGADYNSPLHF
V gene: TRBV20-1; J gene: TRBJ2-1; CDR3 protein: CSALGLAGGGSEQFF
V gene: TRBV28; J gene: TRBJ2-1; CDR3 protein: CASSPPGLAGGGSYNEQFF
V gene: TRBV9; J gene: TRBJ2-2; CDR3 protein: CASSVAGAELFF
V gene: TRBV4-2; J gene: TRBJ2-1; CDR3 protein: CASSQARLAEQFF
V gene: TRBV20-1; J gene: TRBJ1-4; CDR3 protein: CSARGQGPATNEKLFF
V gene: TRBV7-3; J gene: TRBJ2-1; CDR3 protein: CASSLNGLGHEQFF
V gene: TRBV5-1; J gene: TRBJ1-3; CDR3 protein: CASSVSVGITGNTIYF
V gene: TRBV29-1; J gene: TRBJ2-7; CDR3 protein: CSVKTTRTYEQYF
V gene: TRBV29-1; J gene: TRBJ2-1; CDR3 protein: CSASELLVNNEQFF
V gene: TRBV20-1; J gene: TRBJ2-5; CDR3 protein: CSARWGLETQYF
V gene: TRBV19; J gene: TRBJ1-5; CDR3 protein: CASKPGSGINQPQHF
V gene: TRBV7-9; J gene: TRBJ2-3; CDR3 protein: CASTETDTQYF
V gene: TRBV4-1; J gene: TRBJ1-1; CDR3 protein: CASSQEGGRNTEAFF
V gene: TRBV25-1; J gene: TRBJ1-5; CDR3 protein: CASSGQSIEPQHF
V gene: TRBV18; J gene: TRBJ2-1; CDR3 protein: CASSLRAGNEQFF
V gene: TRBV7-6; J gene: TRBJ1-2; CDR3 protein: CASSLALGVNYGYTF
V gene: TRBV19; J gene: TRBJ2-1; CDR3 protein: CASSFGGEHNEQFF
V gene: TRBV29-1; J gene: TRBJ2-2; CDR3 protein: CSVTDGPNTGELFF
V gene: TRBV20-1; J gene: TRBJ1-1; CDR3 protein: CSARPSRGYQNTEAFF
V gene: TRBV5-4; J gene: TRBJ2-2; CDR3 protein: CASSRTGLDTGELFF
V gene: TRBV7-8; J gene: TRBJ2-5; CDR3 protein: CASIMGGETQYF
V gene: TRBV19; J gene: TRBJ1-2; CDR3 protein: CASFGGDRPYGYTF
V gene: TRBV19; J gene: TRBJ1-5; CDR3 protein: CASSSHRGGFNQPQHF
V gene: TRBV28; J gene: TRBJ2-5; CDR3 protein: CASSLSGGGGQETQYF
V gene: TRBV20-1; J gene: TRBJ1-2; CDR3 protein: CSASSGYTF
V gene: TRBV4-1; J gene: TRBJ2-2; CDR3 protein: CASSPRDFTGELFF
V gene: TRBV12-3/TRBV12-4; J gene: TRBJ1-5; CDR3 protein: CASSIQGMQPQHF
V gene: TRBV29-1; J gene: TRBJ2-5; CDR3 protein: CSVGAPGTAQYF
V gene: TRBV20-1; J gene: TRBJ2-1; CDR3 protein: CSARVSTASSYNEQFF
V gene: TRBV6-5; J gene: TRBJ1-1; CDR3 protein: CARRRTGGENTEAFF
V gene: TRBV12-3/TRBV12-4; J gene: TRBJ2-1; CDR3 protein: CASSLLDYKQVF
V gene: TRBV20-1; J gene: TRBJ1-2; CDR3 protein: CSASAGQGYTF
V gene: TRBV7-2; J gene: TRBJ2-5; CDR3 protein: CASTKTSGRVETQYF
V gene: TRBV24-1; J gene: TRBJ2-1; CDR3 protein: CATSDDRQPGSYNEQFF
V gene: TRBV12-3/TRBV12-4; J gene: TRBJ2-7; CDR3 protein: CASSPWGTGIYEQYF
V gene: TRBV6-5; J gene: TRBJ1-1; CDR3 protein: CASSPDGGRAAFF
V gene: TRBV5-1; J gene: TRBJ2-7; CDR3 protein: CASSLRTGGAEQYF
V gene: TRBV15; J gene: TRBJ1-2; CDR3 protein: CATSRDPGYLIYGYTF
V gene: TRBV7-9; J gene: TRBJ2-7; CDR3 protein: CASSPGQGGIMKQYF
V gene: TRBV7-8; J gene: TRBJ2-7; CDR3 protein: CASSLDTGTGYTYEQYF
V gene: TRBV7-2; J gene: TRBJ2-3; CDR3 protein: CASSLDYNADTQYF
V gene: TRBV29-1; J gene: TRBJ2-7; CDR3 protein: CSVGGRGPYEQYF
V gene: TRBV7-9; J gene: TRBJ2-7; CDR3 protein: CASIPDNAYEQYF
V gene: TRBV7-2; J gene: TRBJ2-7; CDR3 protein: CASSRRTAYEQYF
V gene: TRBV3-1; J gene: TRBJ2-7; CDR3 protein: CASSQGRPILLAGEQYF
V gene: TRBV6-1; J gene: TRBJ2-7; CDR3 protein: CASSKPGTGMYEQYF
V gene: TRBV7-2; J gene: TRBJ1-2; CDR3 protein: CASSRAGGNYGYTF
V gene: TRBV28; J gene: TRBJ2-3; CDR3 protein: CASSLSLRLVTDTQYF
V gene: TRBV10-3; J gene: TRBJ2-1; CDR3 protein: CAIGPESGNEQFF
V gene: TRBV27; J gene: TRBJ2-1; CDR3 protein: CASSQGLAGGPYYEQFF
V gene: TRBV7-9; J gene: TRBJ2-5; CDR3 protein: CASSLRTGTQETQYF